The 15 T cell receptor beta chains listed next were all sequenced from one sample in a study of human T cells and chemical hapten exposure. Documented time point: patch test 3, about 24 weeks after DPC sensitization. The treatment here: therapeutic diphenylcyclopropenone sensitization with weekly scalp DPC. TCRdb processed the RACE reads anew with MiXCR; each CDR3 protein has one entry. The table includes under 200,000 distinct CDR3 sequences, roughly 25% detected once. This specimen was whole blood, taken in connection with sensitization to the hapten diphenylcyclopropenone (DPC). These TCRs come from a young woman with alopecia areata. Some clones in this sample may be carry-over from other donors' samples.

This clonotype was seen a handful of times. The genes are TRBV7-2 and TRBJ1-5, with a possible D match to TRBD1 (5 bases). CDR3 length equals 15 residues. Deletions cut 1 base from V and 10 bases from J, with 17 bases between. Looked up from germline, CDR1 is SGHTA and CDR2 is FQGNSA. The CDR3 protein is CASSLGAGTPLPQHF. CDR3 sequence (DNA): TGTGCCAGCAGCTTAGGAGCCGGGACCCCCTTACCCCAGCATTTT. The full variable domain, with the rest looked up from reference TRBV7-2 and TRBJ1-5, is GAGVSQSPSNKVTEKGKDVELRCDPISGHTALYWYRQSLGQGLEFLIYFQGNSAPDKSGLPSDRFSAERTGGSVSTLTIQRTQQEDSAVYLCASSLGAGTPLPQHFGDGTRLSIL.

The sample holds many counts of this clonotype. The V call is TRBV6-2 or TRBV6-3, the J call TRBJ1-3, with no clear D. Germline CDR1 MNHEY, CDR2 SVGEGT. Trimming cost V 5 bases and J 0 bases, with 8 bases left between them. CDR3 length: 14 residues. DNA for the CDR3: TGTGCCAGCAGTCCCGTTGGCTCTGGAAACACCATATATTTT. It yields the protein CASSPVGSGNTIYF.

In DNA, the CDR3 is TGCAGTGGCCGGACAGGGCAAGAGACCCAGTACTTC. It codes for CSGRTGQETQYF. The chain is built from TRBV20-1 and TRBJ2-5; 8 positions agree with TRBD1. V lost 7 bases, J lost 2 bases, and 3 bases stayed unmatched. The CDR3 contains 12 residues. The V gene's germline CDR1 is DFQATT and CDR2 SNEGSKA (reference sequence).

This chain links TRBV20-1 with TRBJ1-2, with a weak D call TRBD1 (6 bases). This CDR3 spans 13 amino acids. The V gene lost 3 bases and the J gene lost 3 bases, with 11 bases spanning the gap. The germline CDR1 and CDR2 sequences are DFQATT and SNEGSKA (reference sequence). In DNA, the CDR3 is TGCAGTGCTAGCGACAGGAGATACTATGGCTACACCTTC. Translating it yields CSASDRRYYGYTF.

This chain uses TRBV6-2 or TRBV6-3 with TRBJ2-5; no clear D. Germline CDR1 and CDR2: MNHEY and SVGEGT. The CDR3 has 15 amino acids. The V end lost 2 bases, the J end lost 2 bases, and 12 bases lay between the germline ends. CDR3: CASSYHRTLQETQYF. CDR3 nucleotide sequence: TGTGCCAGCAGTTACCATCGGACCCTGCAAGAGACCCAGTACTTC.

The chain uses TRBV11-3 and TRBJ2-1, with D possibly matching TRBD2 (6 bases). Germline V gene data show CDR1 as SGHNT and CDR2 as YENEEA. The germline V and J ends were trimmed by 2 bases and 10 bases, with 15 bases remaining between them. The CDR3 has 14 residues. CDR3 sequence reads: CASSLSFSGREQFF. CDR3 bases: TGTGCCAGCAGCTTATCCTTTAGCGGCCGGGAGCAGTTCTTC.

In its sample, this clonotype was seen a few times. The rearrangement joins TRBV5-1 to TRBJ2-1, with D maybe TRBD2 (5 bases). Germline V gives CDR1 SGHRS, CDR2 YFSETQ. The CDR3 covers 13 residues. Trimming removed 0 bases from V and 11 bases from J, with 12 bases in between. For the CDR3, the DNA is TGCGCCAGCAGCTTGGTGGGAGCCGGGAAGCAGTTCTTC. Translated: CASSLVGAGKQFF.

The chain has TRBV9 and TRBJ1-4; D call uncertain. The ends were cut back, 0 bases at V and 0 bases at J, with 6 bases in the middle. Germline CDR1 is SGDLS and CDR2 is YYNGEE. This CDR3 spans 15 amino acids. The CDR3, as DNA: TGTGCCAGCAGCGTAGGAAGCTCAACTAATGAAAAACTGTTTTTT. This encodes CASSVGSSTNEKLFF.

The chain uses TRBV29-1 and TRBJ2-3; D perhaps matches TRBD2 (7 bases). Trimming left V 4 bases short and J 4 bases short, with 12 bases between. The CDR3 runs 13 residues. Germline-derived CDR1 and CDR2 are SQVTM and ANQGSEA. The CDR3 spells CSVVGGDADTQYF. The CDR3 bases are TGCAGCGTTGTAGGGGGGGACGCAGATACGCAGTATTTT.

This clonotype appeared a few times. The chain couples TRBV12-3 or TRBV12-4 to TRBJ2-5, with no clear D. This CDR3 spans 11 amino acids. V was pared by 3 bases and J by 10 bases, with 9 bases between. Here the CDR3 reads CASSLDLDQYF. CDR3 bases: TGTGCCAGCAGTTTGGATCTAGACCAGTACTTC.

This clonotype was seen a handful of times. The rearrangement links TRBV29-1 to TRBJ2-1; D ambiguous. Germline V gene sequence: CDR1 SQVTM, CDR2 ANQGSEA. This CDR3 has 12 residues. In DNA, the CDR3 is TGCAGTTCGTCCGGTGGGATCCGCGAGCAGTTCTTC. Protein product: CSSSGGIREQFF.

This clonotype was seen a few times. The chain employs TRBV29-1 and TRBJ1-5; D is undetermined. V shed 0 bases and J shed 2 bases, with 5 bases lying between them. The V gene's germline CDR1 is SQVTM and CDR2 ANQGSEA. The CDR3 length is 13 residues. CDR3 sequence: CSVEDGGNQPQHF. Here the CDR3 DNA reads TGCAGCGTTGAAGATGGGGGCAATCAGCCCCAGCATTTT.

The chain joins TRBV4-3 to TRBJ2-2, with D possibly matching TRBD2 (5 bases). V lost 0 bases to trimming and J lost 4 bases, with 12 bases between them. This CDR3 is built from 16 residues. Germline values: CDR1 LGHNA, CDR2 YSLEER. CDR3 nucleotide sequence: TGCGCCAGCAGCCAAGATGCGGGCCCCTCCACCGGGGAGCTGTTTTTT. It yields the protein CASSQDAGPSTGELFF.

The chain couples TRBV7-2 to TRBJ1-4; possibly TRBD1 for D (5 bases). Per germline, CDR1 SGHTA and CDR2 FQGNSA. The CDR3 is 14 amino acids. V lost 2 bases to trimming and J lost 5 bases, with 9 bases between them. The CDR3 nucleotides read TGTGCCAGCAGCTTAAATGGGGGGAATGAAAAACTGTTTTTT. Its protein is CASSLNGGNEKLFF.

The chain is built from TRBV10-3 and TRBJ2-7; 11 nucleotides align to TRBD2. The V gene end was trimmed by 3 bases and the J gene end by 7 bases; junction bases not matched to a gene: 8. This CDR3 spans 15 amino acids. Germline assignment: CDR1 ENHRY and CDR2 SYGVKD. The CDR3 here is CAISEQVGLAEEQYF. CDR3 coding DNA: TGTGCCATCAGTGAACAGGTGGGACTAGCGGAAGAGCAGTACTTC.